This T cell receptor beta chain was captured by sequencing in a study of OX40 agonist ivuxolimab in advanced cancers. Study-wide background: Clinicians treated patients with ivuxolimab, an agonistic anti-OX40 (CD134) antibody. Dosing consisted of intravenous ivuxolimab at 0.01 to 10 mg/kg every 2 weeks. Dose-escalation cases comprised hepatocellular carcinoma, melanoma, renal cell or head and neck cancer.

From germline, CDR1 is LNHDA and CDR2 SQIVND (reference sequence). There are 14 residues in the CDR3. V was pared by 3 bases and J by 5 bases, with 2 bases of the junction left unmatched. The protocol was immunoSEQ multiplex PCR, while the TCRdb copy is restricted to in-frame clones and leaves out a portion. The sample yields 50,000 to 75,000 clones, around 89% seen once. The material sequenced was CD4+ or CD8+ T cells sorted from blood, taken in a trial of the OX40 agonist ivuxolimab. This clonotype was obtained from an adult with an advanced solid tumor such as melanoma, head and neck, liver or kidney cancer. The chain combines TRBV19 with TRBJ2-5; 11 bases line up with TRBD2. CDR3 loop: CASSILAGGETQYF. The CDR3 DNA sequence: TGTGCCAGTAGTATCCTAGCGGGGGGTGAGACCCAGTACTTC.